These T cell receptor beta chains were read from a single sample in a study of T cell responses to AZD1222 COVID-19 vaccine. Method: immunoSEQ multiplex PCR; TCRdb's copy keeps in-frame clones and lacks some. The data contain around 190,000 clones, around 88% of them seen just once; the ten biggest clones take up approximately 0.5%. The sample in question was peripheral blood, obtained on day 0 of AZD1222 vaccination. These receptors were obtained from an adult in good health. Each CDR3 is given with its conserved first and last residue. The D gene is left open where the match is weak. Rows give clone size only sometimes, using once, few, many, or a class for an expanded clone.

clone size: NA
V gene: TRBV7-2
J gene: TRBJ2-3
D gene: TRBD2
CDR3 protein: CASSGGTSGMKTTDTQYF
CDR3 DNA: TGTGCCAGCAGCGGCGGGACTAGCGGCATGAAAACCACAGATACGCAGTATTTT

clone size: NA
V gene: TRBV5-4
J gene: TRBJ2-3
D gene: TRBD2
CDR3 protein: CASSLAASGSTDTQYF
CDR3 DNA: TGTGCCAGCAGCTTGGCGGCTAGCGGGAGCACAGATACGCAGTATTTT

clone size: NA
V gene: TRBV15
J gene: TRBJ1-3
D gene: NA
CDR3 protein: CATSRDPGSDFSGNTIYF
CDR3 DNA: TGTGCCACCAGCAGAGATCCGGGGAGTGACTTCTCTGGAAACACCATATATTTT

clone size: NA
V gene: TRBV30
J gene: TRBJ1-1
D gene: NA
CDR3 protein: CAWSVAGRTEAFF
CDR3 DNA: TGTGCCTGGAGTGTAGCGGGGCGAACTGAAGCTTTCTTT

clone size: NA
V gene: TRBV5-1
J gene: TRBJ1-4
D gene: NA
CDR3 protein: CASSGGTGNWGEKLFF
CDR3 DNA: TGCGCCAGCAGCGGAGGAACCGGGAACTGGGGGGAAAAACTGTTTTTT

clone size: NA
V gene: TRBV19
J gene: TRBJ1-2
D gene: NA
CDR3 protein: CASTAGRQIYGYTF
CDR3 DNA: TGTGCCAGTACAGCGGGACGGCAAATCTATGGCTACACCTTC

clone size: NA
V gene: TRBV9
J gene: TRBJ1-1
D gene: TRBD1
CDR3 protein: CASSVGQGATEAFF
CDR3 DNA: TGTGCCAGCAGCGTGGGACAGGGGGCCACTGAAGCTTTCTTT

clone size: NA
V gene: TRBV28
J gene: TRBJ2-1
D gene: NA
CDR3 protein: CASKGGISYNEQFF
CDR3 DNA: TGTGCCAGCAAGGGCGGGATCTCCTACAATGAGCAGTTCTTC

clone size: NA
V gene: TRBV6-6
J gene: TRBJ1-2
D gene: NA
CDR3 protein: CASSLTAGTAETYGYTF
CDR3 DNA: TGTGCCAGCAGTCTTACTGCCGGGACGGCAGAAACGTATGGCTACACCTTC

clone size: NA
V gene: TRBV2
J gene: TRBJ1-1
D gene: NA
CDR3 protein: CASSSNRDTEAFF
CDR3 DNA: TGTGCCAGCAGTTCCAACAGGGACACTGAAGCTTTCTTT

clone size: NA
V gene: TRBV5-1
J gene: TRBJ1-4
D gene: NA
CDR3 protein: CASSLEGQGSGKLFF
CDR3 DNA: TGCGCCAGCAGCTTAGAGGGCCAGGGCAGTGGAAAACTGTTTTTT

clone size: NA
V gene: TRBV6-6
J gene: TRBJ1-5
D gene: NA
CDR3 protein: CASKPAGSNQPQHF
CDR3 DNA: TGTGCCAGCAAACCGGCGGGGAGCAATCAGCCCCAGCATTTT

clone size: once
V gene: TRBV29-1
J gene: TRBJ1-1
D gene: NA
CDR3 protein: CSVERTFGEAFF
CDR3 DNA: TGCAGCGTTGAAAGGACATTTGGTGAAGCTTTCTTT

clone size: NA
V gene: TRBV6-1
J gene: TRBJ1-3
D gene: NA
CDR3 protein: CASSERGGSGNTIYF
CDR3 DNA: TGTGCCAGCAGTGAACGGGGGGGCAGTGGAAACACCATATATTTT

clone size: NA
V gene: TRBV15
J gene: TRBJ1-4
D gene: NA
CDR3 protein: CATSRDAAGYTMTNEKLFF
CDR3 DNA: TGTGCCACCAGCAGAGACGCCGCGGGGTACACGATGACTAATGAAAAACTGTTTTTT

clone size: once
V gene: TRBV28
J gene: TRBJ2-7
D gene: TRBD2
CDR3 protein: CASTVAGGAFYEQYF
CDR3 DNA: TGTGCCAGCACAGTAGCGGGAGGAGCTTTTTACGAGCAGTACTTC

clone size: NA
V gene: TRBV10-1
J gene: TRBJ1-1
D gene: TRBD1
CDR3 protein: CASSLDRGTEAFF
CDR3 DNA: TGCGCCAGCAGTCTCGACAGGGGCACTGAAGCTTTCTTT

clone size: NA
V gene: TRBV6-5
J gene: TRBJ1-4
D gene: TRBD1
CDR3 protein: CASSHLRDRIEKLFF
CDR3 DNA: TGTGCCAGCAGCCATCTCCGGGACAGAATTGAAAAACTGTTTTTT

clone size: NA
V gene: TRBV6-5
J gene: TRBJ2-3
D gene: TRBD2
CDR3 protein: CASSYGLAGDRPQYF
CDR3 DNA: TGTGCCAGCAGTTACGGGCTAGCGGGAGACCGTCCGCAGTATTTT

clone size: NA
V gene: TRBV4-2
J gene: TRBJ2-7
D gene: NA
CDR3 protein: CASTLRTGGDGYEQYF
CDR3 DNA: TGTGCCAGCACCCTCCGAACCGGCGGTGACGGGTACGAGCAGTACTTC

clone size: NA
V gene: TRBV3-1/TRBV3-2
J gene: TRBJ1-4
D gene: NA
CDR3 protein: CASSQEPGGNEKLFF
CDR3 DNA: TGTGCCAGCAGCCAAGAACCGGGAGGGAATGAAAAACTGTTTTTT

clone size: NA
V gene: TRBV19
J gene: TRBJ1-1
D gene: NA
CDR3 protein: CASTGGVNTEAFF
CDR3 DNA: TGTGCCAGTACGGGTGGGGTGAACACTGAAGCTTTCTTT

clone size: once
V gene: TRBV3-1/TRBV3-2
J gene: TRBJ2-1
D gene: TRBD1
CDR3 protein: CASSLRQGEYNEQFF
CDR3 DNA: TGTGCCAGCAGCCTTAGGCAGGGGGAATACAATGAGCAGTTCTTC

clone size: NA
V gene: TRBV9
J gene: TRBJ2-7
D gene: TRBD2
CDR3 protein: CASSVTSGGSYEQYF
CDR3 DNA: TGTGCCAGCAGCGTTACCAGCGGGGGGTCCTACGAGCAGTACTTC

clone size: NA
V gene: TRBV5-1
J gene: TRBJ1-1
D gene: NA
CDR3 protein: CASSLITGNTEAFF
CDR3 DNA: TGCGCCAGCAGCTTAATAACAGGGAACACTGAAGCTTTCTTT

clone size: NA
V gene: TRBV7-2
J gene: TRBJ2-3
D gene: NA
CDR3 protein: CASKRGGRDTQYF
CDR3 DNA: TGTGCCAGCAAGAGGGGGGGGAGAGATACGCAGTATTTT

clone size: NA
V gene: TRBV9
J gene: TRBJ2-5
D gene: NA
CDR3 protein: CASSVEGDLYGETQYF
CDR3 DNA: TGTGCCAGCAGCGTAGAGGGGGACCTCTACGGGGAGACCCAGTACTTC

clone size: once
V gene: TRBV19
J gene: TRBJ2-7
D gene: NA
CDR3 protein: CASSESSGTRRYEQYF
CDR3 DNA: TGTGCCAGTAGCGAATCCTCCGGGACAAGACGATACGAGCAGTACTTC